This TCR beta chain was captured in a study of T-cell memory formation after mild COVID-19. With constant-segment primers, 5'RACE yielded cDNA libraries of TCR alpha and TCR beta that carried sample barcodes and UMIs. TCRdb ran MiXCR on the 5' RACE reads and lists one entry per CDR3 protein. The sample records some 250,000 distinct CDR3 sequences, approximately 18% being singletons. Per the germline V gene, CDR1 is SNHLY and CDR2 is FYNNEI. The CDR3 runs 15 residues. The germline V and J ends were trimmed by 5 bases and 1 base, with 13 bases remaining between them. The chain uses TRBV2 and TRBJ2-3; a weak D match, TRBD2 (5 bases). Sequences were obtained from PBMCs or a T cell subset sorted from them (not recorded which). This TCR was sampled from a young man who had mild COVID-19 (a few samples of this study predate the infection). Cell type and time point are not known. CDR3 protein: CASSLGKRGTDTQYF. Here the CDR3 DNA reads TGTGCCAGCAGTCTCGGGAAGCGAGGCACAGATACGCAGTATTTT.